The 9 T cell receptor beta chains given below trace back to one sample, sequenced in a study of blood T cells in healthy people across ages (dated by TCRdb to about 2015). Library preparation employed 5' RACE. A second roughly 7 to 11 cycle PCR used a sample-barcoded 5' primer and a J-beta primer mix. TCRdb handled the public reads itself, with Q25 trimming in fastp and clone calling in MiXCR, and kept productive beta chains. Entries are consolidated by CDR3 protein sequence, retaining the most common genes and DNA. The sample table records fewer than 2 million distinct CDR3 sequences; about 39% of these occur just once. The ten largest clones represent roughly 23% of the sample. The sequenced sample consisted of blood. The source is a human donor in good health.

J is TRBJ2-1 and V is TRBV4-3, with 7 bases fitting TRBD2. The length of the CDR3 is 17 residues. Germline-derived CDR1 and CDR2 are LGHNA and YSLEER. Trimming removed 0 bases from V and 0 bases from J; junction bases left unmatched: 5. The CDR3 loop is CASSQETSASSYNEQFF. DNA of the CDR3: TGCGCCAGCAGCCAAGAAACTAGCGCCAGCTCCTACAATGAGCAGTTCTTC.

In this sample, this clonotype turned up once. The genes are TRBV12-3 or TRBV12-4 and TRBJ1-1; D is unclear. The CDR3 is 15 residues long. V lost 1 base and J 1 base, leaving 10 bases between the germline ends. The DNA for the CDR3 is TGTGCCAGCAGTTTAGTTTCGACGGCGAACACTGAAGCTTTCTTT. Translation gives CASSLVSTANTEAFF.

The V call is TRBV9, the J call TRBJ1-2, with D perhaps matching TRBD1 (6 bases). CDR3 length equals 16 residues. Per germline, CDR1 SGDLS and CDR2 YYNGEE. V was pared by 4 bases and J by 5 bases, with 21 bases between. CDR3 loop: CASSPTKRGTTYGYTF. DNA for the CDR3: TGTGCCAGCAGCCCGACGAAAAGGGGGACGACTTATGGCTACACCTTC.

This chain joins TRBV7-6 and TRBJ1-6; 9 bases match TRBD1. With 5 bases clipped from V and 7 bases from J, the junction kept 12 bases outside the gene matches. CDR1 is SGHVS, CDR2 FNYEAQ, per germline. The CDR3 runs to 17 residues. CDR3 nucleotides: TGTGCCAGCAGCCGAATCCCCTGGGACAGGGCGAATTCACCCCTCCACTTT. Its translation: CASSRIPWDRANSPLHF.

The chain links TRBV2 to TRBJ2-1; D is uncertain. This CDR3 spans 12 amino acids. Trimming took 4 bases from V and 8 from J, leaving 9 bases between them. Looked up from germline, CDR1 is SNHLY and CDR2 is FYNNEI. In DNA form, the CDR3 reads TGTGCCAGCAGTGCAAGGATCGATGAGCAGTTCTTC. Its protein product is CASSARIDEQFF.

The genes are TRBV10-3 and TRBJ2-1; D is undetermined. The V gene lost 9 bases and the J gene lost 8 bases, with 11 bases spanning the gap. CDR1 ENHRY and CDR2 SYGVKD come from the germline V gene. There are 11 residues in the CDR3. The CDR3 DNA follows: TGTGCCATTACTAAATCGGATGAGCAGTTCTTC. It translates to CAITKSDEQFF.

The chain carries TRBV20-1 and TRBJ2-5, with 8 bases aligning to TRBD1. V shed 6 bases and J 4 bases; nucleotides not matched to a gene: 13. The CDR3 loop spans 15 amino acids. Germline V gene data show CDR1 as DFQATT and CDR2 as SNEGSKA (reference sequence). CDR3 bases: TGCAGTGCCATTCGGCCGGCAGGGGGCATAGAGACCCAGTACTTC. This codes for CSAIRPAGGIETQYF.

This clonotype was observed a handful of times. The V call is TRBV7-9, the J call TRBJ2-1, with TRBD2 matching over 7 bases. V lost 8 bases to trimming and J lost 6 bases; unmatched junction nucleotides: 10. Looked up from germline, CDR1 is SEHNR and CDR2 is FQNEAQ (reference sequence). The CDR3 extends over 14 amino acids. As DNA, the CDR3 is TGTGCCAGCGGGAGGGGAGTCGTGGTCAATGAGCAGTTCTTC. Translated, it gives CASGRGVVVNEQFF.

The count of this clonotype is one. The chain combines TRBV24-1 with TRBJ2-2; TRBD1 might be the D (6 bases). Germline assignment: CDR1 KGHDR and CDR2 SFDVKD. This CDR3 contains 14 residues. The V and J ends lost 4 bases and 7 bases respectively, with 12 bases between them. The CDR3 loop reads CATSDPGVGGELFF. CDR3 DNA sequence: TGTGCCACCAGTGACCCAGGGGTCGGCGGGGAGCTGTTTTTT.